The 11 T cell receptor beta chains in this list originate from one sample, sequenced in a study of T-cell reconstitution after alpha-beta-depleted transplantation in children. Preparation of the TCRbeta library was carried out with unique molecular identifiers. MiXCR, run by TCRdb on the PCR reads, gives a single entry per CDR3 protein. Of about 830,000 distinct CDR3 sequences in the sample, around 15% were seen once. The sample was PBMCs, mostly from graft donor cells, taken 360 days after TCRalphabeta/CD19-depleted stem cell transplant. These receptors were collected from a male patient under 18 who had a stem cell transplant for acute lymphoblastic leukemia, so the T cells may come from the graft donor.

This chain uses TRBV7-3 with TRBJ2-3, with 9 bases lining up with TRBD1. Germline V lookup: CDR1 SGHTA, CDR2 FQGTGA. Trimming cost V 5 bases and J 4 bases; bases outside gene matches: 10. The CDR3 covers 16 residues. This chain's CDR3 is CASSPTRDRDADTQYF. The CDR3 coding sequence is TGTGCCAGCAGCCCTACTCGGGACAGGGATGCAGATACGCAGTATTTT.

The chain carries TRBV5-1 and TRBJ2-5, with 8 bases identical to TRBD2. The length of the CDR3 is 15 residues. Unmatched junction bases numbered 7, after V lost 1 base and J lost 5 bases. Germline values: CDR1 SGHRS, CDR2 YFSETQ. DNA for the CDR3: TGCGCCAGCAGCTTGCCGGGAGGGCCTGGTGAGACCCAGTACTTC. It translates to CASSLPGGPGETQYF. The full variable domain, completed using reference TRBV5-1 and TRBJ2-5, is KAGVTQTPRYLIKTRGQQVTLSCSPISGHRSVSWYQQTPGQGLQFLFEYFSETQRNKGNFPGRFSGRQFSNSRSEMNVSTLELGDSALYLCASSLPGGPGETQYFGPGTRLLVL.

This clonotype was seen ten or more times. The V gene is TRBV9, the J gene TRBJ2-7, with D possibly TRBD2 on 6 matching bases. V was pared by 4 bases and J by 2 bases, with 13 bases between. The CDR3 covers 14 residues. Looked up from germline, CDR1 is SGDLS and CDR2 is YYNGEE. CDR3 region: CASSPGTYTYEQYF. The CDR3 DNA is TGTGCCAGCAGCCCTGGGACTTATACCTACGAGCAGTACTTC.

The V call is TRBV20-1, the J call TRBJ2-4; D may match TRBD1 or TRBD2 (5 bases each). Between the trimmed V and J ends, which lost 6 bases and 8 bases, there was a span of 14 bases. The CDR3 has 12 residues. CDR1 and CDR2 from the germline V gene are DFQATT and SNEGSKA (reference sequence). The DNA of the CDR3 is TGCAGTGCCCCGGGGCTAGTGTACATTCAGTACTTC. It encodes CSAPGLVYIQYF.

The rearrangement uses TRBV4-1 and TRBJ2-7; 10 bases line up with TRBD1. V lost 2 bases, J lost 4 bases, and 5 bases stayed unmatched. The CDR3 runs to 15 residues. CDR1 is MGHRA, CDR2 YSYEKL, per germline. The DNA of the CDR3 is TGCGCCAGCAGCCAATCGGGACAGGGGAGGTACGAGCAGTACTTC. It specifies CASSQSGQGRYEQYF.

The table lists this clonotype with many counts. CDR3 sequence reads: CASSVSGRRTDTQYF. In DNA, the CDR3 is TGTGCCAGCAGCGTCAGCGGGAGAAGGACAGATACGCAGTATTTT. The chain combines TRBV13 with TRBJ2-3, with 8 bases fitting TRBD2. The junction had 7 bases not matched to a gene; V was cut back by 5 bases and J by 3 bases. This CDR3 region has 15 residues. Germline CDR1 reads PRHDT; CDR2 reads FYEKMQ (reference sequence).

The chain carries TRBV4-1 and TRBJ1-1; no clear D. Germline lookup yields CDR1 MGHRA and CDR2 YSYEKL. V shed 0 bases and J shed 11 bases, with 16 bases lying between them. This CDR3 region has 14 residues. CDR3 protein: CASSQDLFGPNAFF. The CDR3 region has the DNA TGCGCCAGCAGCCAAGATCTATTTGGGCCGAACGCTTTCTTT.

The J gene is TRBJ2-3, the V gene TRBV13; D is perhaps TRBD1 (5 bases). V lost 5 bases and J lost 3, with 15 bases in between. The germline V gene has CDR1 PRHDT and CDR2 FYEKMQ (reference sequence). This CDR3 region has 15 residues. The CDR3 loop is CASSPDSPWTDTQYF. The CDR3 DNA is TGTGCCAGCAGCCCAGACAGCCCTTGGACAGATACGCAGTATTTT.

This clonotype was seen a few times. This chain uses TRBV29-1 with TRBJ2-3, with D perhaps matching TRBD2 (6 bases). Trimming stripped 7 bases from V and 1 base from J, with 15 bases between. The germline CDR1 and CDR2 sequences are SQVTM and ANQGSEA. The CDR3 is 14 amino acids. CDR3 bases: TGCAGCGCGGCCCGGGGGATCGGCACAGATACGCAGTATTTT. Its protein is CSAARGIGTDTQYF.

This rearrangement joins TRBV5-1 to TRBJ2-1; 10 bases match TRBD1. The V gene end was trimmed by 5 bases and the J gene end by 8 bases; junction bases not matched to a gene: 13. This CDR3 has 16 amino acids. Germline-derived CDR1 and CDR2 are SGHRS and YFSETQ. The CDR3 reads CASRLAGTGDRDEQFF. CDR3 DNA sequence: TGCGCCAGCAGACTAGCCGGGACAGGGGATAGGGATGAGCAGTTCTTC. The full variable domain, in which reference TRBV5-1 and TRBJ2-1 provide the parts outside the CDR3, is KAGVTQTPRYLIKTRGQQVTLSCSPISGHRSVSWYQQTPGQGLQFLFEYFSETQRNKGNFPGRFSGRQFSNSRSEMNVSTLELGDSALYLCASRLAGTGDRDEQFFGPGTRLTVL.

This clonotype was found a few times. The CDR3 spells CASSQPMKNYEQYF. The DNA of the CDR3 is TGCGCCAGCAGCCAGCCCATGAAAAACTACGAGCAGTACTTC. V gene TRBV4-1 combines with J gene TRBJ2-7; D call uncertain. CDR3 length: 14 residues. V was pared by 3 bases and J by 3 bases, with 12 bases between. Germline values: CDR1 MGHRA, CDR2 YSYEKL.